This T cell receptor (beta chain) was profiled in a study of blood T cell repertoires in COVID-19. Looking at the study overall: The origin of the acute and convalescent COVID-19 samples was the United States, Italy and Spain. Sources were T cells, B-cell-depleted T cells, or PBMCs; the material itself was cDNA or gDNA.

What the recovered Cohort 3 donors had was two negative PCRs, clearance, or symptom resolution. Original analysis: Reference gene primers were amplified, and this amplification served to estimate nucleated cell counts. The method was immunoSEQ multiplex PCR; TCRdb's version includes in-frame clones alone and lacks a portion of them. That table gives V, J and clone size, and the DNA gave D and trimming. Here the sample spans about 250,000 clones, 88% being singletons. There are 15 residues in the CDR3. After removal of 6 bases from V and 6 bases from J, the junction contained 8 bases not matched to a gene. Germline lookup yields CDR1 LNHDA and CDR2 SQIVND (reference sequence).

This TCR came from a woman between 45 and 60 years old who had recovered from COVID-19. Sequenced material: PBMCs or T cells enriched from blood (not recorded which). V is TRBV19 and J is TRBJ2-1; 10 nucleotides match TRBD2. CDR3 coding DNA: TGTGCCAGTAGCCTACAGCGGGGGGGCTTCAATGAGCAGTTCTTC. Protein sequence: CASSLQRGGFNEQFF.